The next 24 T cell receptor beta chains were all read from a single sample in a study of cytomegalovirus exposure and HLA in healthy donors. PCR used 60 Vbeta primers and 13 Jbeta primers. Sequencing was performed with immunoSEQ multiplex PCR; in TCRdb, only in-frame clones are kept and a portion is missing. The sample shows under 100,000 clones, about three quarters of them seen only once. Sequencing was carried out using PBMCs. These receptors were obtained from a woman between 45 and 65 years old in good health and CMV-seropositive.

The CDR3 is CASSNPGTGNGTSLNEQFF. CDR3 nucleotide sequence: TGTGCCAGCAGCAATCCCGGGACAGGTAACGGGACTAGCCTTAATGAGCAGTTCTTC. The V and J genes are TRBV21-1 and TRBJ2-1; TRBD2, the table's D call, lacks a check against the DNA. TRBV21-1 is tagged as a pseudogene. This CDR3 comprises 19 residues.

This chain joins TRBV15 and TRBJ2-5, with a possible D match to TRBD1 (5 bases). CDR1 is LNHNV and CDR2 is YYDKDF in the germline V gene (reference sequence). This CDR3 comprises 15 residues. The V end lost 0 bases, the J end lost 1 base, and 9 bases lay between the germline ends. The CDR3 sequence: CATSREDSPQETQYF. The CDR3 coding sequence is TGTGCCACCAGCAGAGAAGACAGTCCCCAAGAGACCCAGTACTTC.

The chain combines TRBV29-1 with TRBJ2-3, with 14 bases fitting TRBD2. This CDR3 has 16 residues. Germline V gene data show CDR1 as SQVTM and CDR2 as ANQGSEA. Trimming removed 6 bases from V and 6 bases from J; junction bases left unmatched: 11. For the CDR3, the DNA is TGCAGCGTAGGGATAGGGACTAGCGGGAGTCTGGATACGCAGTATTTT. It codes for CSVGIGTSGSLDTQYF.

The CDR3 nucleotides are TGTGCCAGCAGCTATATTAGGAGCGAGCAGTACTTC. It codes for CASSYIRSEQYF. This chain uses TRBV7-2 with TRBJ2-7; D not resolved. The V gene's germline CDR1 is SGHTA and CDR2 FQGNSA. CDR3 length equals 12 residues. Trimming cost V 4 bases and J 6 bases, with 10 bases left between them. Looking up the rest from reference TRBV7-2 and TRBJ2-7 gives the full variable domain: GAGVSQSPSNKVTEKGKDVELRCDPISGHTALYWYRQSLGQGLEFLIYFQGNSAPDKSGLPSDRFSAERTGGSVSTLTIQRTQQEDSAVYLCASSYIRSEQYFGPGTRLTVT.

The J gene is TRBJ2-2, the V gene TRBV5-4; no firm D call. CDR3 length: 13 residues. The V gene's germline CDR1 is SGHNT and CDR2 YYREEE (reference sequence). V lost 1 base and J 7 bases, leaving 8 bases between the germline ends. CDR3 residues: CASSLISVGELFF. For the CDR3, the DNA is TGTGCCAGCAGCTTGATTAGTGTCGGGGAGCTGTTTTTT.

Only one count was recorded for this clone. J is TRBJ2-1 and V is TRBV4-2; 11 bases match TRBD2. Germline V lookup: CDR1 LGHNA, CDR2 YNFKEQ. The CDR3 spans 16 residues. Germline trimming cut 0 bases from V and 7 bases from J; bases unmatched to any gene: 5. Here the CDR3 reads CASSQEATSGSNEQFF. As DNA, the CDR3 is TGTGCCAGCAGCCAAGAGGCCACTAGCGGGAGTAATGAGCAGTTCTTC.

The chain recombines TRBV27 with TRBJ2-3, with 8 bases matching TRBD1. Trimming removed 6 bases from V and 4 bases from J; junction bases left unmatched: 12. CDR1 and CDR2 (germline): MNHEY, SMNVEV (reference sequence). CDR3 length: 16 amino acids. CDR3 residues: CASRINRGMMADTQYF. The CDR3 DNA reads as TGTGCCAGCAGAATTAACAGGGGGATGATGGCAGATACGCAGTATTTT.

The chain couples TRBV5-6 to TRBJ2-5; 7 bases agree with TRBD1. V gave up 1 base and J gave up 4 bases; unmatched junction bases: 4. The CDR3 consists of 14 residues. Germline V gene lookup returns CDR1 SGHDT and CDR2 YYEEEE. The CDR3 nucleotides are TGTGCCAGCAGCTTGAACAGGGGCAGAGAGACCCAGTACTTC. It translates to CASSLNRGRETQYF. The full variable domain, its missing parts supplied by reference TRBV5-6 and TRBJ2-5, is DAGVTQSPTHLIKTRGQQVTLRCSPKSGHDTVSWYQQALGQGPQFIFQYYEEEERQRGNFPDRFSGHQFPNYSSELNVNALLLGDSALYLCASSLNRGRETQYFGPGTRLLVL.

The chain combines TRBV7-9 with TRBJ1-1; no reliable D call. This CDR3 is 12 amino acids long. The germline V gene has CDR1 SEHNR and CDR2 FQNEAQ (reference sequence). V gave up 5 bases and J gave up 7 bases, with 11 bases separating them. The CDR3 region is CASSDNRVEAFF. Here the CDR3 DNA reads TGTGCCAGCAGCGACAACAGAGTTGAAGCTTTCTTT.

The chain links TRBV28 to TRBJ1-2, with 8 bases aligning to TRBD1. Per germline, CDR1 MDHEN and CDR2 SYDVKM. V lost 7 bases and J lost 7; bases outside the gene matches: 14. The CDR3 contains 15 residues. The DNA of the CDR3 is TGTGCCAGCATTTCCCCTGGGCAGGGGGCGCTTGGCTACACCTTC. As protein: CASISPGQGALGYTF.

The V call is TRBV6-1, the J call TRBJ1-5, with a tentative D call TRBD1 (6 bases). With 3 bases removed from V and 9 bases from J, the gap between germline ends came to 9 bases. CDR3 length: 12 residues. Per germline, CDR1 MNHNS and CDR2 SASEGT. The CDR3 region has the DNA TGTGCCAGCAGTGAGACAGGCCGGCCCCAGCATTTT. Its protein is CASSETGRPQHF.

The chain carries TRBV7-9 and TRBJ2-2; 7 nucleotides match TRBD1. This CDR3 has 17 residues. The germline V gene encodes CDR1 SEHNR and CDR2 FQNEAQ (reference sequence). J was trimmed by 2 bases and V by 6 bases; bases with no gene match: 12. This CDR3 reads CASSRQGLNFNTGELFF. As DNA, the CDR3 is TGTGCCAGCAGTCGACAGGGTCTCAACTTCAACACCGGGGAGCTGTTTTTT. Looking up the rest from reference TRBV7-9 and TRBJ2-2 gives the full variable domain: DTGVSQNPRHKITKRGQNVTFRCDPISEHNRLYWYRQTLGQGPEFLTYFQNEAQLEKSRLLSDRFSAERPKGSFSTLEIQRTEQGDSAMYLCASSRQGLNFNTGELFFGEGSRLTVL.

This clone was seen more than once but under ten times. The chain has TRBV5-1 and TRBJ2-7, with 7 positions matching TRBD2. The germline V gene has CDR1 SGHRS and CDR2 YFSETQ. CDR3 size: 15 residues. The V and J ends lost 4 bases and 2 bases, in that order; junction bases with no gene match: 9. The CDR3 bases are TGCGCCAGCAGCGCCGACCGGGGGGAGACCTACGAGCAGTACTTC. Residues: CASSADRGETYEQYF.

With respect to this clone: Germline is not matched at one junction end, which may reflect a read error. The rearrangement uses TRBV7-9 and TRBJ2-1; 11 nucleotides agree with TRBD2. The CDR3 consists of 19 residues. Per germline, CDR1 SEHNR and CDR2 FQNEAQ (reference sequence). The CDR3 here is CSSSRTSSGGPLAVDEQFF. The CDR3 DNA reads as TGTTCCAGCAGTCGAACCTCTAGCGGGGGGCCCCTCGCAGTGGATGAGCAGTTCTTC.

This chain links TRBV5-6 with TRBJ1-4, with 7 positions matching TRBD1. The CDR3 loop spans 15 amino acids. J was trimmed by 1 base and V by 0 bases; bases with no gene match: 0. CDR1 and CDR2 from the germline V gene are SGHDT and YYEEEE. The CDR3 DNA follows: TGTGCCAGCAGCTTGGACAGGGGAACTAATGAAAAACTGTTTTTT. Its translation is CASSLDRGTNEKLFF.

CDR3 residues: CAISTGSSYNSPLHF. The CDR3 DNA reads as TGTGCCATCAGTACAGGGAGCTCCTATAATTCACCCCTCCACTTT. The chain employs TRBV10-3 and TRBJ1-6; D is possibly TRBD1 (6 bases). Germline V lookup: CDR1 ENHRY, CDR2 SYGVKD. V lost 5 bases and J lost 0, with 8 bases in between. The CDR3 has 15 residues.

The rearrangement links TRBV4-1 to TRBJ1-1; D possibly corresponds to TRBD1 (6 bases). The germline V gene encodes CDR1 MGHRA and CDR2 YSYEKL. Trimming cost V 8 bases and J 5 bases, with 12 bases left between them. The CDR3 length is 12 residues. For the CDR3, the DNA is TGCGCCAGCGGACCGAGGGGGACTGAAGCTTTCTTT. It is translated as CASGPRGTEAFF.

The CDR3 DNA reads TGTGCCAGCAGCTCAGACGGGGGGGTGAACACTGAAGCTTTCTTT. Amino acid sequence: CASSSDGGVNTEAFF. V and J are TRBV5-4 and TRBJ1-1, with a weak D call TRBD1 (5 bases). From germline, CDR1 is SGHNT and CDR2 YYREEE (reference sequence). Trimming shortened V by 3 bases and J by 0 bases, and 12 bases separated the two germline ends. The CDR3 contains 15 residues.

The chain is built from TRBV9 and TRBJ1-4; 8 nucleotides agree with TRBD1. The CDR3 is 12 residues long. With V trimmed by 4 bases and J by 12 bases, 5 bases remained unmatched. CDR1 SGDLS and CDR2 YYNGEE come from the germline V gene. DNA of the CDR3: TGTGCCAGCAGCACTCCGGGACAGGAACTGTTTTTT. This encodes CASSTPGQELFF. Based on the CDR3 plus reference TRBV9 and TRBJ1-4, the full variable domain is DSGVTQTPKHLITATGQRVTLRCSPRSGDLSVYWYQQSLDQGLQFLIQYYNGEERAKGNILERFSAQQFPDLHSELNLSSLELGDSALYFCASSTPGQELFFGSGTQLSVL.

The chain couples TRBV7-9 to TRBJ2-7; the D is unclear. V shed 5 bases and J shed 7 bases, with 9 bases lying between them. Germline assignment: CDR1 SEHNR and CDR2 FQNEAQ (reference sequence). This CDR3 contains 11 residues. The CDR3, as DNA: TGTGCCAGCAGCCTCCAGGCTGAGCAGTACTTC. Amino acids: CASSLQAEQYF.

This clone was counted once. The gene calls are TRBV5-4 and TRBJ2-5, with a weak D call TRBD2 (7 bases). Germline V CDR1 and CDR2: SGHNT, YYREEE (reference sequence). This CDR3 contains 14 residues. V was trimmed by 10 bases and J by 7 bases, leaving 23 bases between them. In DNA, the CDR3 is TGTGCCTACACGGGCGGGGGCCCAAGTCGGACCCAGTACTTC. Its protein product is CAYTGGGPSRTQYF.

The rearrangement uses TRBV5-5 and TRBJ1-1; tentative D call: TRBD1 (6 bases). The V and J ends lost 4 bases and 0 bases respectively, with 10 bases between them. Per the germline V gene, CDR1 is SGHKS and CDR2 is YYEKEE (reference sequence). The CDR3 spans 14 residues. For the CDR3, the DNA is TGTGCCAGCAGCGCCCGACAGGTGAACACTGAAGCTTTCTTT. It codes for CASSARQVNTEAFF. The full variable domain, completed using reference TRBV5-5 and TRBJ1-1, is DAGVTQSPTHLIKTRGQQVTLRCSPISGHKSVSWYQQVLGQGPQFIFQYYEKEERGRGNFPDRFSARQFPNYSSELNVNALLLGDSALYLCASSARQVNTEAFFGQGTRLTVV.

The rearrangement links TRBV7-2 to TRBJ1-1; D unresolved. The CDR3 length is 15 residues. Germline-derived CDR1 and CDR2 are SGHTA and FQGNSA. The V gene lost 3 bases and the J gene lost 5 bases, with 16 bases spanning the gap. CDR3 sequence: CASSFISNYGTEAFF. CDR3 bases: TGTGCCAGCAGCTTCATTTCGAACTACGGGACTGAAGCTTTCTTT.

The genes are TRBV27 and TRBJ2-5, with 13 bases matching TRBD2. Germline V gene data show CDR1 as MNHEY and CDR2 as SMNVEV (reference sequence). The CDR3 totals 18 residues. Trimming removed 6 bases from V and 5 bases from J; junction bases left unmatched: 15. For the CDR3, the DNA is TGTGCCAGCAGCCGGGGACTAGCGGGGTCCCTTCCCCAGGAGACCCAGTACTTC. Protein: CASSRGLAGSLPQETQYF.